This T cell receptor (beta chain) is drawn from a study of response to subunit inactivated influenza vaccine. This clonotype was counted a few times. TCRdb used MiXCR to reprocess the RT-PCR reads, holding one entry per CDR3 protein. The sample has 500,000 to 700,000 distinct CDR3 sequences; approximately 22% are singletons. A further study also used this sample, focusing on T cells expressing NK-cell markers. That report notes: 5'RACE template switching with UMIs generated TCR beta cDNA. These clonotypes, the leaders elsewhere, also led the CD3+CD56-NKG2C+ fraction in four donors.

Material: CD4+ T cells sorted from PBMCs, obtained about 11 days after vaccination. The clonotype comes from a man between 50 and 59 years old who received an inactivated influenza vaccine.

CDR3 nucleotides: TGTGCCAGCAGCAAAAGGACAGGGGGAACAGATACGCAGTATTTT. This codes for CASSKRTGGTDTQYF. The chain links TRBV7-3 to TRBJ2-3, with 10 bases matching TRBD1. This CDR3 is built from 15 residues. From germline, CDR1 is SGHTA and CDR2 FQGTGA. The V and J ends lost 5 bases and 3 bases, in that order; junction bases with no gene match: 5.